The 5 T cell receptor beta chains in this list originate from one sample, sequenced in a study of post-analysis software for immune sequencing data. Findings of the study overall: The five TRBV segments detected at higher frequency in patients than in controls included TRBV5-6, TRBV5-1 and TRBV20-1.

cDNA libraries for TCR beta contained unique molecular identifiers. TCRdb re-analysed the PCR reads in MiXCR, keeping a single row per CDR3 protein. The sample has about 770,000 distinct CDR3 sequences, 46% seen once. What these receptors recognize is not known. The specimen was blood. The origin of the receptors is a girl between 5 and 17 years old with multiple sclerosis.

V and J are TRBV7-9 and TRBJ2-3; TRBD2 agrees at 10 bases. The CDR3 is 16 amino acids. CDR1 is SEHNR, CDR2 FQNEAQ, per germline (reference sequence). Unmatched junction bases numbered 9, after V lost 5 bases and J lost 4 bases. CDR3 protein: CASSIAGTSVPDTQYF. CDR3 DNA: TGTGCCAGCAGCATTGCCGGGACTAGCGTCCCAGATACGCAGTATTTT.

The V gene is TRBV28, the J gene TRBJ2-4; tentative D call: TRBD2 (6 bases). In germline, CDR1 is MDHEN, CDR2 SYDVKM. V dropped 6 bases and J dropped 5 bases, with 14 bases sitting between them. The CDR3 is 14 residues long. In nucleotides, the CDR3 is TGTGCCAGCAGCCCTCCGGACTACCAAAACATTCAGTACTTC. It codes for CASSPPDYQNIQYF.

This clonotype was observed a handful of times. The V call is TRBV12-3 or TRBV12-4, the J call TRBJ2-1; D is undetermined. V lost 5 bases and J lost 8, with 16 bases in between. The CDR3 has 14 residues. CDR3 in amino acids: CASSNRSGPYEQFF. CDR3 coding DNA: TGTGCCAGCAGTAATCGATCAGGCCCATATGAGCAGTTCTTC.

This rearrangement joins TRBV5-1 to TRBJ1-1; D ambiguous. The CDR3 spans 13 residues. In germline, CDR1 is SGHRS, CDR2 YFSETQ. The V end was cut by 5 bases, the J end by 1 base, with 9 bases between. DNA of the CDR3: TGCGCCAGCAGGGAGGAGGGGAACACTGAAGCTTTCTTT. It is translated as CASREEGNTEAFF.

This clonotype was picked up a small number of times. The chain links TRBV6-5 to TRBJ2-7; TRBD1 matches at 9 bases. CDR1 is MNHEY and CDR2 is SVGAGI in the germline V gene. V lost 6 bases to trimming and J lost 3 bases; unmatched junction nucleotides: 6. The CDR3 contains 14 residues. CDR3 coding DNA: TGTGCCAGCAGCCGACAGGGGGTTGGCTACGAGCAGTACTTC. Protein sequence: CASSRQGVGYEQYF.